The 20 T cell receptor beta chains below all came from one sample that was sequenced in a study of shared clonotypes between healthy human individuals. Clones were sequenced by immunoSEQ multiplex PCR, and TCRdb holds only the in-frame ones, with some missing. Here the sample spans approximately 2.4 million clones, 90% to 97% being singletons. Source material: naive CD4+ T cells sorted from blood. The sample's subset: CD45RA+ positively selected. These receptor sequences come from a man younger than 30 in good health.

The chain couples TRBV25-1 to TRBJ2-5; 10 bases match TRBD2. The DNA end is a closer match to TRBJ2-7, so the J assignment may be wrong. From germline, CDR1 is MGHDK and CDR2 SYGVNS. The CDR3 extends over 15 amino acids. CDR3 DNA: TGTGCCAGCAGTGAACTAGCGGGAGTTACCTACGAGCAGTACTTC. Protein sequence: CASSELAGVTYEQYF.

This clone was seen only once. This chain uses TRBV6-5 with TRBJ2-7; the D gene is possibly TRBD1 (6 bases). Trimming cost V 0 bases and J 4 bases, with 10 bases left between them. CDR3 length: 14 residues. Germline CDR1 is MNHEY and CDR2 is SVGAGI. The CDR3 region is CASSYSTRGYEQYF. Here the CDR3 DNA reads TGTGCCAGCAGTTACTCGACCAGGGGATACGAGCAGTACTTC.

The chain carries TRBV10-3 and TRBJ1-1; D is unclear. The CDR3 consists of 15 residues. V was pared by 2 bases and J by 1 base, with 11 bases between. CDR1 ENHRY and CDR2 SYGVKD come from the germline V gene. The CDR3 loop is CAISEGIARNTEAFF. The CDR3 nucleotides are TGTGCCATCAGTGAGGGCATTGCTCGGAACACTGAAGCTTTCTTT.

J is TRBJ2-7 and V is TRBV19; D may be TRBD1 (6 bases). This CDR3 spans 14 amino acids. Germline CDR1 is LNHDA and CDR2 is SQIVND (reference sequence). Trimming pared 5 bases from V and 0 bases from J, leaving 11 bases between. The CDR3 sequence is CASSVGQTSYEQYF. The CDR3 coding sequence is TGTGCCAGTAGTGTAGGACAGACCTCCTACGAGCAGTACTTC.

The CDR3 loop reads CASSQDRGWGGRYGYTF. The CDR3 DNA sequence: TGTGCCAGCAGCCAAGATCGGGGCTGGGGGGGGAGGTATGGCTACACCTTC. The chain recombines TRBV4-2 with TRBJ1-2, with D possibly matching TRBD1 (5 bases). This CDR3 comprises 17 residues. Trimming shortened V by 0 bases and J by 5 bases, and 19 bases separated the two germline ends. Germline CDR1 reads LGHNA; CDR2 reads YNFKEQ.

Notes on this clone: The sample holds other DNA sequences that translate to the same CDR3. The genes are TRBV5-1 and TRBJ1-1; possible D gene TRBD1, 5 bases. Trimming stripped 0 bases from V and 0 bases from J, with 9 bases between. The V gene's germline CDR1 is SGHRS and CDR2 YFSETQ. The CDR3 loop spans 15 amino acids. Here the CDR3 reads CASSLGRGMNTEAFF. CDR3 coding DNA: TGCGCCAGCAGCTTGGGTCGGGGGATGAACACTGAAGCTTTCTTT.

The chain recombines TRBV18 with TRBJ1-5, with TRBD1 identical over 8 bases. Germline V gene sequence: CDR1 KGHSH, CDR2 LQKENI. CDR3 length equals 16 residues. V trimming: 5 bases; J trimming: 1 base; junction bases outside the gene matches: 7. The DNA of the CDR3 is TGTGCCAGCTCATATAGGACAGGGCTGAGCAATCAGCCCCAGCATTTT. Residues: CASSYRTGLSNQPQHF.

The rearrangement joins TRBV6-7 to TRBJ1-2; D not resolved. TRBV6-7 is annotated as an ORF whose role is uncertain. Trimming removed 0 bases from V and 4 bases from J, with 15 bases in between. The CDR3 consists of 16 residues. As DNA, the CDR3 is TGTGCCAGCAGTTACTCGAAAGCTAGCTTTTCCTATGGCTACACCTTC. The encoded protein is CASSYSKASFSYGYTF.

The V gene is TRBV28, the J gene TRBJ2-7; D is unresolved. The CDR3 extends over 14 amino acids. V lost 5 bases and J lost 2, with 13 bases in between. Germline V lookup: CDR1 MDHEN, CDR2 SYDVKM. This CDR3 reads CASSLRTVAYEQYF. In nucleotides, the CDR3 is TGTGCCAGCAGTCTGCGAACAGTAGCCTACGAGCAGTACTTC.

The table lists this clone with a count of one. This sequence joins TRBV6-5 and TRBJ1-2; D remains ambiguous. Germline CDR1 and CDR2: MNHEY and SVGAGI. Trimming took 0 bases from V and 1 from J, leaving 12 bases between them. The CDR3 consists of 16 residues. CDR3 nucleotides: TGTGCCAGCAGTTACTCGATCGTAGGGTTTAACTATGGCTACACCTTC. This translates into CASSYSIVGFNYGYTF.

The rearrangement uses TRBV6-6 and TRBJ1-6, with 7 bases fitting TRBD1. The germline V gene has CDR1 MNHNY and CDR2 SVGAGI (reference sequence). J lost 6 bases, V lost 2 bases, and 4 bases had no gene match. CDR3 length: 15 residues. CDR3 amino acids: CASSYPTGTNSPLHF. The CDR3, as DNA: TGTGCCAGCAGTTACCCGACAGGGACTAATTCACCCCTCCACTTT.

As for this clone: The same CDR3 is also encoded by other DNA sequences in this sample. This chain uses TRBV9 with TRBJ1-6, with D unresolved. V was clipped by 2 bases and J by 5 bases, with 8 bases between them. The CDR3 sequence is 14 residues long. Per germline, CDR1 SGDLS and CDR2 YYNGEE. CDR3 region: CASSVGQDNSPLHF. The CDR3 nucleotides are TGTGCCAGCAGCGTGGGTCAGGATAATTCACCCCTCCACTTT.

This chain connects TRBV5-1 to TRBJ1-6; TRBD1 matches at 9 bases. The CDR3 spans 16 residues. V gave up 0 bases and J gave up 7 bases; unmatched junction bases: 5. Germline loops: CDR1 SGHRS, CDR2 YFSETQ. Here the CDR3 DNA reads TGCGCCAGCAGCTTGGCGGGACAGGGAATGAATTCACCCCTCCACTTT. Protein sequence: CASSLAGQGMNSPLHF. Full variable domain (outside the CDR3, taken from reference TRBV5-1 and TRBJ1-6): KAGVTQTPRYLIKTRGQQVTLSCSPISGHRSVSWYQQTPGQGLQFLFEYFSETQRNKGNFPGRFSGRQFSNSRSEMNVSTLELGDSALYLCASSLAGQGMNSPLHFGNGTRLTVT.

This sequence joins TRBV10-1 and TRBJ2-3; 12 bases fit TRBD2. CDR3 size: 16 residues. V lost 4 bases and J lost 5; bases outside the gene matches: 7. From germline, CDR1 is WNHNN and CDR2 SYGVQD (reference sequence). The CDR3 protein is CASSGRTSGIVDTQYF. CDR3 nucleotides: TGCGCCAGCAGTGGACGGACTAGCGGGATAGTAGATACGCAGTATTTT.

The genes are TRBV11-2 and TRBJ1-1; D call uncertain. Germline V gene sequence: CDR1 SGHAT, CDR2 FQNNGV. Trimming cost V 1 base and J 4 bases, with 13 bases left between them. The CDR3 covers 15 residues. The CDR3 DNA follows: TGTGCCAGCAGCTTAGTTTTGGGGATGGGCACTGAAGCTTTCTTT. Translation gives CASSLVLGMGTEAFF.

This clone was observed a handful of times. The chain recombines TRBV6-1 with TRBJ1-2; the D gene is possibly TRBD1 (6 bases). Germline values: CDR1 MNHNS, CDR2 SASEGT. The CDR3 has 16 residues. The germline V and J ends were trimmed by 0 bases and 4 bases, with 15 bases remaining between them. This CDR3 reads CASSEALDRSPYGYTF. The CDR3 nucleotides are TGTGCCAGCAGTGAAGCGCTTGACAGGAGTCCCTATGGCTACACCTTC.

The chain joins TRBV7-2 to TRBJ2-1; 7 bases fit TRBD2. With 5 bases clipped from V and 9 bases from J, the junction kept 13 bases outside the gene matches. Germline V CDR1 and CDR2: SGHTA, FQGNSA. This CDR3 contains 15 residues. CDR3 sequence (DNA): TGTGCCAGCAGCCTCGGGGCCACGACTAGCTCTGAGCAGTTCTTC. As protein: CASSLGATTSSEQFF.

The gene calls are TRBV6-5 and TRBJ2-7; unclear D gene. Germline-derived CDR1 and CDR2 are MNHEY and SVGAGI. The CDR3 sequence is 15 residues long. V lost 2 bases and J lost 0, with 11 bases in between. CDR3 nucleotide sequence: TGTGCCAGCAGTTACGGCAGAGTAAGCTCCTACGAGCAGTACTTC. Translation gives CASSYGRVSSYEQYF.

This clone was seen once. The gene calls are TRBV27 and TRBJ2-2, with D perhaps TRBD2 (5 bases). Trimming stripped 6 bases from V and 4 bases from J, with 12 bases between. Germline CDR1 is MNHEY and CDR2 is SMNVEV (reference sequence). The CDR3 loop spans 14 amino acids. CDR3 in DNA: TGTGCCAGCAGCCTTCTCGAGGGCACCGGGGAGCTGTTTTTT. Translation: CASSLLEGTGELFF.

This chain connects TRBV4-1 to TRBJ2-1; TRBD2 matches at 9 bases. Trimming cost V 0 bases and J 9 bases; bases outside gene matches: 12. CDR3 size: 17 residues. Germline CDR1 reads MGHRA; CDR2 reads YSYEKL. CDR3 in DNA: TGCGCCAGCAGCCAAGATCATGGACTAGCGAAAGGGAGTGAGCAGTTCTTC. It specifies CASSQDHGLAKGSEQFF.